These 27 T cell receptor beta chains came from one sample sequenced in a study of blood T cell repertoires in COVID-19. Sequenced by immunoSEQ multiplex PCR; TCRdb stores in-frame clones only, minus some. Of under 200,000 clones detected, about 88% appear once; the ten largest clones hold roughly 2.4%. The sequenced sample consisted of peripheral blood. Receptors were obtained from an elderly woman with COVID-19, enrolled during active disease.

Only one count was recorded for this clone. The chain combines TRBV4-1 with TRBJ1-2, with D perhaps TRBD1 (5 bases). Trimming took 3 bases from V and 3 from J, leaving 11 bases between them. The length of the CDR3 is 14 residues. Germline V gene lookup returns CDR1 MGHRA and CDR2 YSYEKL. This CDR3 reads CASSHQGADYGYTF. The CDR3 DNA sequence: TGCGCCAGCAGCCACCAAGGGGCTGACTATGGCTACACCTTC.

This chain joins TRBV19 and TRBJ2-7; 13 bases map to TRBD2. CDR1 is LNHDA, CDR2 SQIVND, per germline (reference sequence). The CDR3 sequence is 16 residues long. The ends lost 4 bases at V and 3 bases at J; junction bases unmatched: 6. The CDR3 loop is CASSREGTSGIYEQYF. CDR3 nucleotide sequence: TGTGCCAGTAGTAGGGAGGGGACTAGCGGGATCTACGAGCAGTACTTC.

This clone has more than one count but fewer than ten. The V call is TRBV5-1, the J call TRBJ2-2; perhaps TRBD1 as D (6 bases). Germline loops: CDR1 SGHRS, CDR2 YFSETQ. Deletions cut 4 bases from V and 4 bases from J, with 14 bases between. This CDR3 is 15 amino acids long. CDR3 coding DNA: TGCGCCAGCAGCCCCCGGGACACTGTCACCGGGGAGCTGTTTTTT. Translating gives CASSPRDTVTGELFF. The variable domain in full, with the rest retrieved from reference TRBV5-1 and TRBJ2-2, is KAGVTQTPRYLIKTRGQQVTLSCSPISGHRSVSWYQQTPGQGLQFLFEYFSETQRNKGNFPGRFSGRQFSNSRSEMNVSTLELGDSALYLCASSPRDTVTGELFFGEGSRLTVL.

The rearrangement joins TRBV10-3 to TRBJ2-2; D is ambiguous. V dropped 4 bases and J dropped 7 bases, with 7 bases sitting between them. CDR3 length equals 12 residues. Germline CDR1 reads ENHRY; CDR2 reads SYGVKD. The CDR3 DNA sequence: TGTGCCATCAGTGTCGCGTACGGGGAGCTGTTTTTT. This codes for CAISVAYGELFF.

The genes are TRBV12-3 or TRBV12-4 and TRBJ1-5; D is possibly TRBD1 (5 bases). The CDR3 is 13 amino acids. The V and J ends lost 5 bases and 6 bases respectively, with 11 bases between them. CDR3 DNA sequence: TGTGCCAGCAGTCCTGACAGTATTCAGCCCCAGCATTTT. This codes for CASSPDSIQPQHF.

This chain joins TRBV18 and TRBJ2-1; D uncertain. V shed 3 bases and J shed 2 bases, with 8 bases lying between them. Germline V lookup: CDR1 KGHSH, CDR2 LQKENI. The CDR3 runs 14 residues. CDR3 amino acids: CASSPATTYNEQFF. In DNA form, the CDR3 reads TGTGCCAGCTCACCGGCGACAACCTACAATGAGCAGTTCTTC.

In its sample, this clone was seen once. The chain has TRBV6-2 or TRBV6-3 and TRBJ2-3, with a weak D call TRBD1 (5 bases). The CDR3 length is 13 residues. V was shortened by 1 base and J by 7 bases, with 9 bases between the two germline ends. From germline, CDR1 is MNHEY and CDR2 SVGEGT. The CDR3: CASSYFRTNTQYF. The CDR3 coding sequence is TGTGCCAGCAGTTACTTTAGGACAAATACGCAGTATTTT.

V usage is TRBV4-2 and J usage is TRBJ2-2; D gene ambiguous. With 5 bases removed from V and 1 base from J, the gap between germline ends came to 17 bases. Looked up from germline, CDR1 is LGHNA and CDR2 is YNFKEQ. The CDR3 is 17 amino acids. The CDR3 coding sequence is TGTGCCAGCAGCTCCCCCCTCCTGGGCGTGAACACCGGGGAGCTGTTTTTT. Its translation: CASSSPLLGVNTGELFF.

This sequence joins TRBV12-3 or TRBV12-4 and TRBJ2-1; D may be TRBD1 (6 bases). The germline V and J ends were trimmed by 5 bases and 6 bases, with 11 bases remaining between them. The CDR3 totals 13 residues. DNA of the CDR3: TGTGCCAGCAGTCTCACAGGGTTCAATGAGCAGTTCTTC. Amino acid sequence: CASSLTGFNEQFF.

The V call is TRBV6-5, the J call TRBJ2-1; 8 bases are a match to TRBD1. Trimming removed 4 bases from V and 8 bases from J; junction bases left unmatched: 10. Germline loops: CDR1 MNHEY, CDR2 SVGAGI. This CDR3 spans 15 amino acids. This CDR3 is CASSSDRVVIDEQFF. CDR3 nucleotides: TGTGCCAGCAGTTCGGACAGGGTAGTTATCGATGAGCAGTTCTTC.

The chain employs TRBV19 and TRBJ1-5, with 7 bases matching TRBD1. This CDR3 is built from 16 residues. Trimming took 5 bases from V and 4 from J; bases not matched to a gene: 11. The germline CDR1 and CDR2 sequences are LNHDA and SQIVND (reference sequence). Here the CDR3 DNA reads TGTGCCAGTAGTCCAGTAGGGACAGCCAGAAATCAGCCCCAGCATTTT. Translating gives CASSPVGTARNQPQHF.

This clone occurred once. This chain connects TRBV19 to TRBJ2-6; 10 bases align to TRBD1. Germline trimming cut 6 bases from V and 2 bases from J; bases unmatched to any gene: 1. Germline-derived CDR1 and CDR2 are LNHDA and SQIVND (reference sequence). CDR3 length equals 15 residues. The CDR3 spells CASRTGGAGANVLTF. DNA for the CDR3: TGTGCCAGTAGGACAGGGGGCGCTGGGGCCAACGTCCTGACTTTC.

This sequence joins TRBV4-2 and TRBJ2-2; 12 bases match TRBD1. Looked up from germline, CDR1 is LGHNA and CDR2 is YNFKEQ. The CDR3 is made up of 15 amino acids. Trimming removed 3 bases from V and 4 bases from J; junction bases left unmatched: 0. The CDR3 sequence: CASSQGQGATGELFF. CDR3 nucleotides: TGTGCCAGCAGCCAGGGACAGGGGGCCACCGGGGAGCTGTTTTTT.

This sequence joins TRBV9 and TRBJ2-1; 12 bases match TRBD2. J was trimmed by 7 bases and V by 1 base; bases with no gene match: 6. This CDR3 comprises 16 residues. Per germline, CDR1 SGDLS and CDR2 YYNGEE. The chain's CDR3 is CASSVLGTSGSNEQFF. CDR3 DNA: TGTGCCAGCAGCGTACTAGGGACTAGCGGGTCAAATGAGCAGTTCTTC.

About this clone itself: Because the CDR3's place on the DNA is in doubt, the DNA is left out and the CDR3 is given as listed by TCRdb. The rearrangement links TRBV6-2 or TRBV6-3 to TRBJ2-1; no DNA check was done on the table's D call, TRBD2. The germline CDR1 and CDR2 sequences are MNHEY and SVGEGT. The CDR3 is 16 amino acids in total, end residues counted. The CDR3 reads CASSTSTSGIYNEQFF.

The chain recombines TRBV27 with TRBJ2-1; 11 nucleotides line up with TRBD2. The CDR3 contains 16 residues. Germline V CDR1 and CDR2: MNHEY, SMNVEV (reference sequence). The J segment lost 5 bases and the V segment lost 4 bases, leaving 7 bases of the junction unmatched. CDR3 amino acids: CASSSPRLAGNNEQFF. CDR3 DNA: TGTGCCAGCAGTTCACCTCGACTAGCGGGAAACAATGAGCAGTTCTTC.

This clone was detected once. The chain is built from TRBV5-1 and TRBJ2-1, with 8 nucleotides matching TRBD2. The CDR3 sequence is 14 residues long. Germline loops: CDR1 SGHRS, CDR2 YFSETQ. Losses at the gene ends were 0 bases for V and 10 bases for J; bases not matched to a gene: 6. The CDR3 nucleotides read TGCGCCAGCAGCTTGGGCGGGGGGCTGTGGGAGCAGTTCTTC. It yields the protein CASSLGGGLWEQFF.

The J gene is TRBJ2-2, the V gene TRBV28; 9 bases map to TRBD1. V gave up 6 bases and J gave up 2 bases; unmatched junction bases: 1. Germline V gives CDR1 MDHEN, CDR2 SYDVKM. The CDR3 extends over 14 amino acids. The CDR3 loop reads CASRDRGNTGELFF. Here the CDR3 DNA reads TGTGCCAGCAGGGACAGGGGAAACACCGGGGAGCTGTTTTTT. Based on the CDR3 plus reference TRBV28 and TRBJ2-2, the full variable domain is DVKVTQSSRYLVKRTGEKVFLECVQDMDHENMFWYRQDPGLGLRLIYFSYDVKMKEKGDIPEGYSVSREKKERFSLILESASTNQTSMYLCASRDRGNTGELFFGEGSRLTVL.

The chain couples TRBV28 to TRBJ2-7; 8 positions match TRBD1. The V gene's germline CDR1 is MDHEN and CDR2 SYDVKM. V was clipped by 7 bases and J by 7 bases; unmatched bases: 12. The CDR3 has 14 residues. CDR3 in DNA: TGTGCCAGCACCGTTGCCCAGGGGGCGGGGGAGCAGTACTTC. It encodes CASTVAQGAGEQYF.

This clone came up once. CDR3 nucleotides: TGCGCCAGCAGCTGGACAGGGGGCGGGACCGGGGAGCTGTTTTTT. Translating it yields CASSWTGGGTGELFF. The chain joins TRBV5-1 to TRBJ2-2, with 11 bases fitting TRBD1. Germline lookup yields CDR1 SGHRS and CDR2 YFSETQ. V lost 3 bases and J lost 5; bases outside the gene matches: 3. The CDR3 spans 15 residues. Filled out from reference TRBV5-1 and TRBJ2-2, the complete variable domain reads KAGVTQTPRYLIKTRGQQVTLSCSPISGHRSVSWYQQTPGQGLQFLFEYFSETQRNKGNFPGRFSGRQFSNSRSEMNVSTLELGDSALYLCASSWTGGGTGELFFGEGSRLTVL.

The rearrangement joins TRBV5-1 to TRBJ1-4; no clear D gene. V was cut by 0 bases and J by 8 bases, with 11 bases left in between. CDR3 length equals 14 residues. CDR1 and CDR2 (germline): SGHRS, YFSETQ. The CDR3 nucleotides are TGCGCCAGCAGCTTGGAGCGTCAGAAAGAAAAACTGTTTTTT. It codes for CASSLERQKEKLFF.

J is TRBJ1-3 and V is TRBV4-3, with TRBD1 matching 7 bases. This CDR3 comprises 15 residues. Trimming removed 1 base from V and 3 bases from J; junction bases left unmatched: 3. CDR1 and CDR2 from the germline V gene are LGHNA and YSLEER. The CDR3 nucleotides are TGCGCCAGCAGCCAAGGACAGGGCTATGGAAACACCATATATTTT. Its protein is CASSQGQGYGNTIYF.

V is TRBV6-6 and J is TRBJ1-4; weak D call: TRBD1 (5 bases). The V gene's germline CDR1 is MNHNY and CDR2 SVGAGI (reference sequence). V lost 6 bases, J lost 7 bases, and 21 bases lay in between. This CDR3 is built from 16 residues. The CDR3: CASSRRNRAGGEKLFF. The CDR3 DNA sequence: TGTGCCAGCAGCCGAAGAAACCGAGCCGGGGGTGAAAAACTGTTTTTT.

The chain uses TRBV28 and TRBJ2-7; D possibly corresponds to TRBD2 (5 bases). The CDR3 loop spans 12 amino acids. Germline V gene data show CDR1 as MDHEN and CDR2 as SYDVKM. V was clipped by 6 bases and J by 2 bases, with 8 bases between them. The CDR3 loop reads CASSYGTYEQYF. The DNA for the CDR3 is TGTGCCAGCAGCTACGGGACCTACGAGCAGTACTTC.

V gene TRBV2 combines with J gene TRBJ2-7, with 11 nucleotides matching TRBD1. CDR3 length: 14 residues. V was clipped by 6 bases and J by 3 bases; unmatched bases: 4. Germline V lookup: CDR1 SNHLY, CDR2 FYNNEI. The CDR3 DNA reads TGTGCCAGCAGGTCCGGGACAGGGGGCTACGAGCAGTACTTC. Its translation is CASRSGTGGYEQYF.

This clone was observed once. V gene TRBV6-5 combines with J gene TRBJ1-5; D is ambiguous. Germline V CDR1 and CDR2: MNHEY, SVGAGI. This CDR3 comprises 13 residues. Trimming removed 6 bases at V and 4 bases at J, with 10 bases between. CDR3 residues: CASSHRVNQPQHF. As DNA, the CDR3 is TGTGCCAGCAGCCACCGGGTAAATCAGCCCCAGCATTTT.

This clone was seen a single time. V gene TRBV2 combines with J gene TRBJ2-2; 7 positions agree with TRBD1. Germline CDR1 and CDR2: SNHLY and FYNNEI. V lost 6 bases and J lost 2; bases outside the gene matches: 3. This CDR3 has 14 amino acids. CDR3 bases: TGTGCCAGCAGGACAGGGCCAAACACCGGGGAGCTGTTTTTT. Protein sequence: CASRTGPNTGELFF.